These T cell receptor beta chains were read from a single sample in a study of blood T cell repertoires in COVID-19. Repertoires were generated with immunoSEQ multiplex PCR, while TCRdb's copy carries only in-frame clones and drops some. This sample has about 90,000 clones, with around three quarters found just once. The specimen sequenced was peripheral blood. The receptors originated from a man between 70 and 80 years old with acute or convalescent COVID-19. Both conserved end residues are part of each CDR3. The D gene is left open where the match is weak. Clone size is given for some rows only: seen once, a few or many times, or a class if the clone is expanded.

clone_size	d_call	j_call	v_call	cdr3_nt	cdr3_aa
once	TRBD2	TRBJ2-3	TRBV5-1	TGCGCCAGCAGCTTAATCAGGGCGGGAGGTCCCACAGATACGCAGTATTTT	CASSLIRAGGPTDTQYF
few	-	TRBJ2-5	TRBV7-8	TGTGCCAGCAGCTTAGGTCACAGACAAGAGACCCAGTACTTC	CASSLGHRQETQYF
-	TRBD1	TRBJ1-2	TRBV7-2	TGTGCCAGCAGCTCACCGGGACAGTCAATATTTAACTATGGCTACACCTTC	CASSSPGQSIFNYGYTF
-	TRBD1	TRBJ1-5	TRBV11-2	TGTGCCAGCAGCTTAGACGGGGAGGGACAGGGAATATATAGCAATCAGCCCCAGCATTTT	CASSLDGEGQGIYSNQPQHF
-	-	TRBJ2-3	TRBV13	TGTGCCAGCAGCGCCACGACAGGATCTTTCACAGATACGCAGTATTTT	CASSATTGSFTDTQYF
-	-	TRBJ1-1	TRBV19	TGTGCCAGTAGCAAGTTGAGGGACACTGAAGCTTTCTTT	CASSKLRDTEAFF
once	-	TRBJ2-3	TRBV10-3	TGTGCCACTTCACGACAGTCTAGCACAGATACGCAGTATTTT	CATSRQSSTDTQYF
once	TRBD1	TRBJ2-5	TRBV5-1	TGCGCCAGCAGCCGCGGGACAGGGGACCAAGAGACCCAGTACTTC	CASSRGTGDQETQYF
-	TRBD1	TRBJ2-3	TRBV6-1	TGTGCCAGCAGTGAATCCCCTTCAGGGGGCGCAGGCACAGATACGCAGTATTTT	CASSESPSGGAGTDTQYF
-	-	TRBJ1-1	TRBV14	TGTGCCAGCAGCCAATCGATGGGGGCGAACACTGAAGCTTTCTTT	CASSQSMGANTEAFF
-	TRBD2	TRBJ2-1	TRBV7-6	TGTGCCAGCAGTTCACCTAGCGGGGGGGTAGACAATGAGCAGTTCTTC	CASSSPSGGVDNEQFF
-	-	TRBJ2-2	TRBV24-1	TGTGCCACCAGTGATCCGGGAAAGAACACCGGGGAGCTGTTTTTT	CATSDPGKNTGELFF
few	-	TRBJ1-3	TRBV20-1	TGCAGTGCTAGTAACCGGGGTTGGTGGGGAAACACCATATATTTT	CSASNRGWWGNTIYF
few	TRBD1	TRBJ1-1	TRBV9	TGTGCCAGCAGCCGGACAGGGGGCACTGAAGCTTTCTTT	CASSRTGGTEAFF
-	TRBD1	TRBJ1-5	TRBV7-9	TGTGCCAGCAGCCCCGGGACAGGGTCCGGCAATCAGCCCCAGCATTTT	CASSPGTGSGNQPQHF
-	-	TRBJ2-1	TRBV6-1	TGTGCCAGCAGTGAAGTGGCGGGGGCCTCCTACAATGAGCAGTTCTTC	CASSEVAGASYNEQFF
-	TRBD2	TRBJ2-6	TRBV24-1	TGTGCCCCCCGTGATCCGGGGGGGGCGGGGGCCTCCTCTGGGGCCAACGTCCTGACTTTC	CAPRDPGGAGASSGANVLTF
once	TRBD1	TRBJ1-6	TRBV7-2	TGTGCCAGCAGCTTAGGGGGGACAGGGGGTTCACCCCTCCACTTT	CASSLGGTGGSPLHF
-	-	TRBJ1-2	TRBV9	TGTGCCAGCACCCCAGGGGTACAGCATTCTCTACTAGGCAATGGCTACACCTTC	CASTPGVQHSLLGNGYTF
-	TRBD2	TRBJ2-1	TRBV14	TGTGCCAGCAGCCGGGTACTAGCGGGAGGCCTCAATGAGCAGTTCTTC	CASSRVLAGGLNEQFF
-	-	TRBJ2-1	TRBV9	TGTGCCAGCAGCGTAGGAGTGGAGAATGAGCAGTTCTTC	CASSVGVENEQFF
-	TRBD1	TRBJ1-2	TRBV6-5	TGTGCCAGCAAAAAAGGACAGGGGACACAAGGCTACACCTTC	CASKKGQGTQGYTF
few	-	TRBJ1-1	TRBV7-8	TGTGCCAGCAGCTTAGGGCGGGCATACTCGAACACTGAAGCTTTCTTT	CASSLGRAYSNTEAFF
once	TRBD1	TRBJ2-3	TRBV7-8	TGTGCCAGCAGCTTATGGGGCAGGGGGCCGACAGATACGCAGTATTTT	CASSLWGRGPTDTQYF
-	TRBD2	TRBJ2-3	TRBV19	TGTGCCAGTAGAGGGGGTAGCGGGAGGGGAACAGATACGCAGTATTTT	CASRGGSGRGTDTQYF
-	TRBD2	TRBJ2-7	TRBV28	TGTGCCAGCACGGGGGGCTACGAGCAGTACTTC	CASTGGYEQYF
-	TRBD1	TRBJ1-6	TRBV18	TGTGCCAGCTCACCGATGACAGGGGTTAAAAATTCACCCCTCCACTTT	CASSPMTGVKNSPLHF
-	TRBD2	TRBJ2-1	TRBV5-1	TGCGCCAGCAGCCCGGGAGGACTTCACAATGAGCAGTTCTTC	CASSPGGLHNEQFF
few	-	TRBJ1-2	TRBV4-1	TGCGCCAGCAGCCAAGATCCTCAGGCTGGCCGGTATGGCTACACCTTC	CASSQDPQAGRYGYTF
once	-	TRBJ1-6	TRBV2	TGTGCCAGCAGTGAGTCTCAGGGAAGCTCCTATAATTCACCCCTCCACTTT	CASSESQGSSYNSPLHF
-	TRBD1	TRBJ2-1	TRBV27	TGTGCCAGCAGTTTAATCGGGACAGGGGGCTACAATGAGCAGTTCTTC	CASSLIGTGGYNEQFF
-	TRBD1	TRBJ1-1	TRBV30	TGTGCCTGGAGGCAAAACAGGGGGCACACTGAAGCTTTCTTT	CAWRQNRGHTEAFF
-	TRBD1	TRBJ1-1	TRBV29-1	TGCAGCGTTGAAGATATTGGGGACAGGAGGAACACTGAAGCTTTCTTT	CSVEDIGDRRNTEAFF
-	TRBD1	TRBJ1-4	TRBV7-9	TGTGCCAGCAGCGTCGACAGGGGGGGCGAAAAACTGTTTTTT	CASSVDRGGEKLFF
-	TRBD1	TRBJ2-2	TRBV6-1	TGTGCCAGCAGTGAATACACCGGACAGGGGACCGGGGAGCTGTTTTTT	CASSEYTGQGTGELFF
once	TRBD1	TRBJ1-1	TRBV18	TGTGCCAGCTCACTACAGGGACAGCTTAACACTGAAGCTTTCTTT	CASSLQGQLNTEAFF
-	TRBD1	TRBJ2-7	TRBV24-1	TGTGCCACCAGTGATTCCGGGACAGTTGAGCAGTACTTC	CATSDSGTVEQYF
-	TRBD1	TRBJ1-5	TRBV7-8	TGTGCCAGCAGCTTAGCCGGGACAGGCCAACAGCCCCAGCATTTT	CASSLAGTGQQPQHF
few	-	TRBJ2-7	TRBV19	TGTGCCAGTAGTATAGGTCAGGGGTTCTCCTACGAGCAGTACTTC	CASSIGQGFSYEQYF
-	-	TRBJ2-4	TRBV6-5	TGTGCCAGCAGTTTGACAGGGACTTTAGCCAAAAACATTCAGTACTTC	CASSLTGTLAKNIQYF
-	TRBD2	TRBJ2-2	TRBV28	TGTGCCAGCAGTTTGACTAGCGGGGGCACCGGGGAGCTGTTTTTT	CASSLTSGGTGELFF
-	-	TRBJ2-1	TRBV12-5	TGTGCTAGTGGCAACAGGGTAATCTATGAGCAGTTCTTC	CASGNRVIYEQFF
-	TRBD1	TRBJ1-1	TRBV4-2	TGTGCCAGCAGCCAAGAAATAAGACAGGGGAAGCCGGCTTTCTTT	CASSQEIRQGKPAFF
-	TRBD1	TRBJ1-2	TRBV6-1	TGTGCCAGCAGTGAACAGGGGGCGTATAGCTACACCTTC	CASSEQGAYSYTF
-	-	TRBJ1-1	TRBV9	TGTGCCAGCAGCGTAGCGGGAAACACTGAAGCTTTCTTT	CASSVAGNTEAFF
-	-	TRBJ1-3	TRBV24-1	TGTGCCACCAGTGATAGCCGGTCCTCTGGAAACACCATATATTTT	CATSDSRSSGNTIYF
-	TRBD2	TRBJ2-3	TRBV2	TGTGCCAGCAGTGAGAGAGGGTTAAGGCGGGGGGTAGCCACAGATACGCAGTATTTT	CASSERGLRRGVATDTQYF
-	-	TRBJ2-7	TRBV27	TGTGCCAGCAGTTTAACGGGTTTTTCCGACGAGCAGTACTTC	CASSLTGFSDEQYF
once	TRBD1	TRBJ1-4	TRBV5-6	TGTGCCAGCAGCTTAGAGGGGGCGGCAACTAATGAAAAACTGTTTTTT	CASSLEGAATNEKLFF
-	TRBD1	TRBJ1-1	TRBV7-8	TGTGCCAGCAGCACCGGACAGGGGTTGGCTAACACTGAAGCTTTCTTT	CASSTGQGLANTEAFF
-	-	TRBJ1-1	TRBV28	TGTGCCAGCAGTTTCCCAAACACTGAAGCTTTCTTT	CASSFPNTEAFF
-	-	TRBJ2-1	TRBV18	TGTGCCAGCTCACCGGCCATCGGGGCCTACAATGAGCAGTTCTTC	CASSPAIGAYNEQFF